This TCR beta chain was sequenced in a study of graft-versus-host responses after intestinal transplantation (dated by TCRdb to the early 2020s). With respect to the entire study: Recipients received multivisceral, liver-intestinal, or isolated intestinal transplants. To identify alloreactive clones, pre-transplant mixed lymphocyte reaction products were sequenced and then compared with unstimulated pre-transplant donor and recipient T cells. A peak of at least 4% donor T cells among recipient peripheral blood mononuclear cells was the definition used for donor T cell macrochimerism. A cohort of under 30 intestinal transplant recipients, including one retransplant, was enrolled, and a few patients lacking pretransplant specimens were excluded. All recipients received anti-thymocyte globulin induction followed by maintenance tacrolimus and steroids for roughly three years. Rather than being sequenced by the commercial service, samples from a few later patients were sequenced in-house on an Illumina MiSeq and processed with MiXCR. Graft-versus-host and host-versus-graft alloreactive T cell clones were tracked in the graft, circulation and bone marrow after intestinal transplantation using bulk TCR-beta CDR3 sequencing.

To prepare the library, the immunoSEQ multiplex PCR assay was applied. For most patients, genomic DNA was isolated using the Qiagen DNeasy Blood and Tissue Kit and was shipped frozen to Adaptive Biotechnologies for TCR sequencing. High-throughput TCR-beta CDR3 sequencing of genomic DNA from most patients was performed by Adaptive Biotechnologies. In the paper's pipeline: TCR sequencing data for approximately 19 patients were retrieved from Adaptive's ImmunoSEQ software; a few other patients were processed with MiXCR and VDJtools. To correct CD4 versus CD8 sorting errors, sequences present in both subsets at a frequency ratio below 5:1 were removed. CDR3 nucleotide sequences shared between donor and recipient were removed because the origin of such sequences could not be assigned. At least 2-fold expansion over unstimulated cells and a minimum CFSE-low frequency of 0.002% (template counts) or 0.001% (read counts) were required for clones to be classified as alloreactive. Clones were considered mappable if detected in sequenced pre-transplant spleen, lymph node, or MLR CFSE-low populations of the donor or recipient. The cumulative frequency of alloreactive clones was calculated as a percentage of all sequences, weighted by copy number. As stored in TCRdb, this immuneACCESS dataset retains in-frame rearrangements with V and J assigned. A fraction of the clones does not appear; measured against another copy, unresolved V genes explain less than half of the discrepancy, and the remainder lacks a known reason. That table furnishes V, J and clone size, whereas the DNA furnished D and trimming. The sample table shows 95,000 to 150,000 clones, and 95% are seen once. The top ten constitute over 2.5% of the sample.

What this sample's time point label stands for: cells obtained before transplantation from donor or recipient. CD3+CD4+ and CD3+CD8+ populations were FACS-sorted from unstimulated pre-transplant donor and recipient cells taken from spleen or lymph nodes. Results the study describes overall, beyond this receptor: Early after transplant, peak levels of circulating GvH clones were associated with declines in HvG clones. GvH clones turned up in recipient bone marrow, with some appearing earlier in ileal mucosa or blood, a pattern consistent with an intestinal mucosal origin. The relatively low number and heterogeneity of intestinal transplant patients limited the conclusions. In the allografts of patients with donor T cell macrochimerism, GvH to HvG T cell clonal ratios were high.

The V and J ends are trimmed by 6 bases and 4 bases, leaving 16 bases between them. As encoded in the germline V gene, CDR1 is SQVTM while CDR2 is ANQGSEA. Including cysteine and phenylalanine, the CDR3 has 14 amino acids. The CDR3 DNA has 42 bases and is translated from base 1. With respect to this clone: It lacks a known antigen. The input lacks base qualities; no much larger clone sits a single base away.

The sequence is built from TRBV29-1 and TRBJ1-3; the D region possibly corresponds to TRBD1 (5 bases align). The clonotype was recovered from a human donor who received an intestinal transplant. This specimen consisted of unstimulated CD8+ T cells sorted from spleen or lymph node cells, obtained before intestinal transplant. The sequence in DNA is TGCAGCGTGGGGGACCTTGCAACCGGAAACACCATATATTTT. The encoded protein is CSVGDLATGNTIYF. The full variable domain, with segments outside the CDR3 supplied by the reference TRBV29-1 and TRBJ1-3 proteins, appears as SAVISQKPSRDICQRGTSLTIQCQVDSQVTMMFWYRQQPGQSLTLIATANQGSEATYESGFVIDKFPISRPNLTFSTLTVSNMSPEDSSIYLCSVGDLATGNTIYFGEGSWLTVV.